What follows are 28 T cell receptor beta chains derived from one specimen sequenced in a study of T cell responses to AZD1222 COVID-19 vaccine. Measured with immunoSEQ multiplex PCR; TCRdb has only the in-frame clones, and not every one. The sample shows under 150,000 clones, less than 95% of them seen only once. Specimen: peripheral blood, collected on day 0 of AZD1222 vaccination. These receptor sequences come from an adult in good health.

The chain employs TRBV6-5 and TRBJ2-7, with D possibly matching TRBD2 (5 bases). Deletions cut 10 bases from V and 6 bases from J, with 13 bases between. Germline V gene lookup returns CDR1 MNHEY and CDR2 SVGAGI. CDR3 size: 11 residues. In DNA form, the CDR3 reads TGTGCCACGAACCGGGGATCCGAGCAGTACTTC. Its translation is CATNRGSEQYF.

This chain links TRBV7-7 with TRBJ2-1, with 9 positions matching TRBD2. The V gene's germline CDR1 is SSHAT and CDR2 FNYEAQ (reference sequence). CDR3 length equals 15 residues. Germline trimming cut 1 base from V and 9 bases from J; bases unmatched to any gene: 7. The CDR3 nucleotides read TGTGCCAGCAGCTTAGTGGCGGGGGGGCCGAGTGAGCAGTTCTTC. Translated, it gives CASSLVAGGPSEQFF.

This clone appeared a single time. This chain joins TRBV2 and TRBJ1-4, with a weak D call TRBD1 (6 bases). The CDR3 is 14 amino acids. The germline V gene encodes CDR1 SNHLY and CDR2 FYNNEI. Deletions cut 5 bases from V and 6 bases from J, with 13 bases between. The CDR3 DNA reads TGTGCCAGCAGTACCGACAGGTCTTATGAAAAACTGTTTTTT. This codes for CASSTDRSYEKLFF.

The chain is built from TRBV19 and TRBJ2-7; possible D gene TRBD2, 5 bases. Between the trimmed V and J ends, which lost 6 bases and 4 bases, there was a span of 13 bases. The germline V gene has CDR1 LNHDA and CDR2 SQIVND (reference sequence). This CDR3 region has 13 residues. CDR3 residues: CASSPDSGYEQYF. CDR3 sequence (DNA): TGTGCCAGTAGCCCGGATTCGGGATACGAGCAGTACTTC.

The chain employs TRBV5-1 and TRBJ1-4, with a weak D call TRBD1 (5 bases). CDR3 length: 14 residues. Germline-derived CDR1 and CDR2 are SGHRS and YFSETQ. The V end lost 1 base, the J end lost 4 bases, and 8 bases lay between the germline ends. This CDR3 reads CASSLQGYNEKLFF. The CDR3 region has the DNA TGCGCCAGCAGCTTGCAGGGCTATAATGAAAAACTGTTTTTT.

This chain connects TRBV19 to TRBJ2-1, with 12 bases fitting TRBD2. The germline V gene has CDR1 LNHDA and CDR2 SQIVND (reference sequence). V lost 4 bases and J lost 7; bases outside the gene matches: 8. The CDR3 totals 16 residues. The CDR3 DNA sequence: TGTGCCAGTAGTAGAACTAGCGGGAGGCCGGAGAATGAGCAGTTCTTC. Protein product: CASSRTSGRPENEQFF.

The chain is built from TRBV7-9 and TRBJ2-2; D remains unclear. Trimming shortened V by 3 bases and J by 5 bases, and 4 bases separated the two germline ends. The length of the CDR3 is 12 residues. Germline V CDR1 and CDR2: SEHNR, FQNEAQ (reference sequence). CDR3 residues: CASSFETGELFF. DNA for the CDR3: TGTGCCAGCAGCTTCGAAACCGGGGAGCTGTTTTTT. The whole variable domain, filled in from reference TRBV7-9 and TRBJ2-2, reads DTGVSQNPRHKITKRGQNVTFRCDPISEHNRLYWYRQTLGQGPEFLTYFQNEAQLEKSRLLSDRFSAERPKGSFSTLEIQRTEQGDSAMYLCASSFETGELFFGEGSRLTVL.

The V and J genes are TRBV16 and TRBJ1-4, with a weak D call TRBD1 (5 bases). The V gene lost 4 bases and the J gene lost 8 bases, with 17 bases spanning the gap. Per germline, CDR1 KGHSY and CDR2 FQNENV. CDR3 length equals 15 residues. The CDR3 coding sequence is TGTGCCAGCAGCCCCCAGGGCTCCAACCCCGAAAAACTGTTTTTT. Translation gives CASSPQGSNPEKLFF.

This rearrangement joins TRBV15 to TRBJ1-5, with TRBD1 as a possible D gene (6 bases). Trimming removed 5 bases from V and 8 bases from J, with 16 bases in between. Germline V CDR1 and CDR2: LNHNV, YYDKDF (reference sequence). This CDR3 is 14 amino acids long. As DNA, the CDR3 is TGTGCCACCAGCCGAAGACAGGCCGTGGAGCCCCAGCATTTT. Its translation is CATSRRQAVEPQHF.

V is TRBV19 and J is TRBJ1-1; 7 bases are shared with TRBD1. Germline CDR1 and CDR2: LNHDA and SQIVND (reference sequence). With V trimmed by 6 bases and J by 10 bases, 14 bases remained unmatched. The CDR3 sequence is 14 residues long. The CDR3 spells CASSPGQRLRGAFF. The CDR3 bases are TGTGCCAGTAGCCCGGGACAGAGGCTTAGGGGAGCTTTCTTT.

The V and J genes are TRBV18 and TRBJ1-3; D gene unclear. Trimming pared 2 bases from V and 0 bases from J, leaving 8 bases between. The germline CDR1 and CDR2 sequences are KGHSH and LQKENI. There are 15 residues in the CDR3. The CDR3 DNA reads as TGTGCCAGCTCACCATGGCCGGACTCTGGAAACACCATATATTTT. This sequence encodes CASSPWPDSGNTIYF. Variable domain in full (rest from reference TRBV18 and TRBJ1-3): NAGVMQNPRHLVRRRGQEARLRCSPMKGHSHVYWYRQLPEEGLKFMVYLQKENIIDESGMPKERFSAEFPKEGPSILRIQQVVRGDSAAYFCASSPWPDSGNTIYFGEGSWLTVV.

The chain recombines TRBV19 with TRBJ1-2; D is uncertain. The CDR3 loop spans 14 amino acids. From germline, CDR1 is LNHDA and CDR2 SQIVND (reference sequence). The ends were cut back, 3 bases at V and 1 base at J, with 9 bases in the middle. Written as DNA, the CDR3 is TGTGCCAGTAGTATCCCCTACAGTAACTATGGCTACACCTTC. It encodes CASSIPYSNYGYTF.

The V call is TRBV9, the J call TRBJ1-1, with no clear D. V lost 2 bases and J 0 bases, leaving 8 bases between the germline ends. The CDR3 runs 14 residues. Germline CDR1 reads SGDLS; CDR2 reads YYNGEE. The CDR3 coding sequence is TGTGCCAGCAGCGTCGGGGATATGAACACTGAAGCTTTCTTT. Its translation: CASSVGDMNTEAFF.

The chain uses TRBV7-2 and TRBJ2-3; 8 bases line up with TRBD2. CDR1 is SGHTA, CDR2 FQGNSA, per germline. J was trimmed by 0 bases and V by 4 bases; bases with no gene match: 0. CDR3 size: 14 residues. DNA of the CDR3: TGTGCCAGCAGCTCGGGGGGGAGCACAGATACGCAGTATTTT. Its protein is CASSSGGSTDTQYF.

The gene calls are TRBV5-6 and TRBJ1-4, with D unresolved. The V end lost 0 bases, the J end lost 7 bases, and 13 bases lay between the germline ends. The length of the CDR3 is 15 residues. Germline V gene data show CDR1 as SGHDT and CDR2 as YYEEEE. This chain's CDR3 is CASSLVGDLGEKLFF. The DNA for the CDR3 is TGTGCCAGCAGCTTGGTTGGGGATTTGGGTGAAAAACTGTTTTTT.

The chain employs TRBV19 and TRBJ2-7; 8 bases line up with TRBD1. J was trimmed by 3 bases and V by 6 bases; bases with no gene match: 10. Looked up from germline, CDR1 is LNHDA and CDR2 is SQIVND (reference sequence). This CDR3 comprises 15 residues. The CDR3 sequence: CASSPPGQGGYEQYF. In DNA form, the CDR3 reads TGTGCCAGTAGCCCGCCCGGACAGGGAGGCTACGAGCAGTACTTC. Combining the CDR3 with reference TRBV19 and TRBJ2-7 gives the whole variable domain DGGITQSPKYLFRKEGQNVTLSCEQNLNHDAMYWYRQDPGQGLRLIYYSQIVNDFQKGDIAEGYSVSREKKESFPLTVTSAQKNPTAFYLCASSPPGQGGYEQYFGPGTRLTVT.

This chain links TRBV5-6 with TRBJ2-1; D gene uncertain. Germline loops: CDR1 SGHDT, CDR2 YYEEEE. The CDR3 consists of 16 residues. Trimming pared 4 bases from V and 6 bases from J, leaving 20 bases between. The CDR3 is CASSPYTGRVSNEQFF. In nucleotides, the CDR3 is TGTGCCAGCAGCCCCTACACGGGTCGAGTCTCCAATGAGCAGTTCTTC.

This clone has only one observation. V is TRBV6-1 and J is TRBJ1-5; D may be TRBD1 (6 bases). The CDR3 is 15 amino acids. The germline gives CDR1 MNHNS, CDR2 SASEGT. V shed 1 base and J shed 7 bases, with 14 bases lying between them. The CDR3 region is CASSEEGQGSQPQHF. The CDR3 nucleotides are TGTGCCAGCAGTGAAGAAGGGCAGGGGTCACAGCCCCAGCATTTT.

The chain recombines TRBV7-3 with TRBJ2-2; 8 positions match TRBD2. The CDR3 loop spans 15 amino acids. Trimming cost V 5 bases and J 8 bases; bases outside gene matches: 10. Germline V gene sequence: CDR1 SGHTA, CDR2 FQGTGA. The CDR3 loop is CASSLQPGGGGELFF. CDR3 sequence (DNA): TGTGCCAGCAGCCTCCAGCCCGGGGGGGGTGGGGAGCTGTTTTTT.

This clone occurred once. The chain employs TRBV4-1 and TRBJ1-2; no clear D. V was clipped by 1 base and J by 1 base, with 13 bases between them. CDR1 MGHRA and CDR2 YSYEKL come from the germline V gene. This CDR3 has 16 amino acids. CDR3: CASSQVLRQLNYGYTF. The CDR3 nucleotides are TGCGCCAGCAGCCAAGTTCTCCGCCAACTTAACTATGGCTACACCTTC.

V is TRBV28 and J is TRBJ1-1; 9 nucleotides line up with TRBD1. The CDR3 spans 15 residues. CDR1 and CDR2 (germline): MDHEN, SYDVKM. After removal of 3 bases from V and 8 bases from J, the junction contained 10 bases not matched to a gene. CDR3 sequence reads: CASSFPRGQGREAFF. The DNA of the CDR3 is TGTGCCAGCAGTTTCCCCCGAGGACAGGGGCGGGAAGCTTTCTTT.

The chain is built from TRBV19 and TRBJ1-5, with a tentative D call TRBD1 (5 bases). This CDR3 contains 14 residues. V lost 6 bases and J 3 bases, leaving 12 bases between the germline ends. Germline V gene lookup returns CDR1 LNHDA and CDR2 SQIVND (reference sequence). The CDR3 sequence: CASSWGMDNQPQHF. Written as DNA, the CDR3 is TGTGCCAGTAGCTGGGGGATGGACAATCAGCCCCAGCATTTT.

This clone was seen only once. CDR3 bases: TGTGCCAGCGGATTAGCGGGGGCGCGGAGCACAGATACGCAGTATTTT. Amino acid sequence: CASGLAGARSTDTQYF. V gene TRBV2 combines with J gene TRBJ2-3; 9 bases map to TRBD2. Germline V lookup: CDR1 SNHLY, CDR2 FYNNEI. Trimming at V came to 8 bases and at J to 0 bases, leaving 9 bases not matched to a gene. This CDR3 region has 16 residues.

The rearrangement joins TRBV7-3 to TRBJ2-5; D gene ambiguous. Trimming left V 7 bases short and J 5 bases short, with 8 bases between. Germline V gene sequence: CDR1 SGHTA, CDR2 FQGTGA. The CDR3 spans 11 residues. CDR3 in amino acids: CASNKAETQYF. The DNA of the CDR3 is TGTGCCAGCAACAAAGCTGAGACCCAGTACTTC.

The chain links TRBV11-2 to TRBJ2-1, with TRBD2 matching 14 bases. Germline lookup yields CDR1 SGHAT and CDR2 FQNNGV. The V gene end was trimmed by 4 bases and the J gene end by 7 bases; junction bases not matched to a gene: 3. The CDR3 is made up of 15 amino acids. The CDR3 here is CASSSGLAGVNEQFF. The CDR3 coding sequence is TGTGCCAGCAGCTCGGGACTAGCGGGAGTTAATGAGCAGTTCTTC.

The chain employs TRBV28 and TRBJ1-2; 9 nucleotides align to TRBD1. J gave up 3 bases and V 5 bases, and 7 bases lay outside the gene matches. Per the germline V gene, CDR1 is MDHEN and CDR2 is SYDVKM. This CDR3 contains 15 residues. The CDR3 DNA sequence: TGTGCCAGCAGTCCCATGACAGGGGGTTACTATGGCTACACCTTC. It translates to CASSPMTGGYYGYTF.

The chain couples TRBV6-5 to TRBJ2-5, with D unresolved. There are 13 residues in the CDR3. With 1 base removed from V and 6 bases from J, the gap between germline ends came to 9 bases. CDR1 is MNHEY and CDR2 is SVGAGI in the germline V gene. The CDR3 bases are TGTGCCAGCAGTTACTTGGGGTTGCAGACCCAGTACTTC. It translates to CASSYLGLQTQYF.

This rearrangement joins TRBV11-2 to TRBJ2-7, with 7 bases lining up with TRBD1. The germline CDR1 and CDR2 sequences are SGHAT and FQNNGV. The CDR3 totals 15 residues. The V segment lost 3 bases and the J segment 2 bases; nucleotides outside the gene matches: 7. CDR3 protein: CASSFLQGQAYEQYF. CDR3 in DNA: TGTGCCAGCAGCTTCCTGCAAGGACAGGCCTACGAGCAGTACTTC. The entire variable domain, with the rest obtained from reference TRBV11-2 and TRBJ2-7, is as follows: EAGVAQSPRYKIIEKRQSVAFWCNPISGHATLYWYQQILGQGPKLLIQFQNNGVVDDSQLPKDRFSAERLKGVDSTLKIQPAKLEDSAVYLCASSFLQGQAYEQYFGPGTRLTVT.